Presented here are 12 T cell receptor beta chains from one specimen sequenced in a study of T-cell memory formation after mild COVID-19. TCRdb itself ran the 5' RACE reads through MiXCR, one entry per CDR3 protein. The profile shows roughly 250,000 distinct CDR3 sequences, 15% to 20% of them singletons. Sequences were obtained from PBMCs or a T cell subset sorted from them (not recorded which). The receptors were sampled from a man aged 18-30 years who had mild COVID-19 (a few samples of this study predate the infection). Cell type and time point are not known.

On this clonotype: The junction departs from germline at one end; a sequencing error may be responsible. V and J are TRBV5-6 and TRBJ2-3, with 13 positions matching TRBD2. The CDR3 extends over 17 amino acids. Germline V gene data show CDR1 as SGHDT and CDR2 as YYEEEE. DNA of the CDR3: TGTGCCAGCAGCCCGAGGACTAGCGGGGGCGGGGGGGATACACAGTATTTT. Residues: CASSPRTSGGGGDTQYF.

The chain recombines TRBV12-5 with TRBJ2-3, with 11 nucleotides matching TRBD2. Trimming removed 5 bases from V and 3 bases from J; junction bases left unmatched: 7. This CDR3 spans 16 amino acids. Germline V CDR1 and CDR2: LGHNT, FRNRAP. CDR3 sequence reads: CASGPGTSGGTDTQYF. CDR3 coding DNA: TGTGCTAGTGGTCCGGGCACTAGCGGGGGAACAGATACGCAGTATTTT.

This clonotype was picked up a small number of times. V usage is TRBV6-2 or TRBV6-3 and J usage is TRBJ1-5; D is unresolved. Trimming cost V 0 bases and J 5 bases, with 2 bases left between them. From germline, CDR1 is MNHEY and CDR2 SVGEGT. This CDR3 contains 12 residues. In nucleotides, the CDR3 is TGTGCCAGCAGTTACTCGTATCAGCCCCAGCATTTT. Protein: CASSYSYQPQHF.

This clonotype was found a few times. The V gene is TRBV5-6, the J gene TRBJ2-5; D perhaps matches TRBD2 (6 bases). The CDR3 runs to 15 residues. Germline loops: CDR1 SGHDT, CDR2 YYEEEE. Trimming removed 4 bases at V and 4 bases at J, with 17 bases between. Written as DNA, the CDR3 is TGTGCCAGCAGCCGAAGATCGTTGGGAGGAGAGACCCAGTACTTC. Translation: CASSRRSLGGETQYF.

The chain links TRBV12-3 or TRBV12-4 to TRBJ1-5; no reliable D call. Between the trimmed V and J ends, which lost 3 bases and 0 bases, there was a span of 24 bases. The length of the CDR3 is 20 residues. CDR3 residues: CASSFLDRSLPGSSNQPQHF. In DNA form, the CDR3 reads TGTGCCAGCAGTTTCCTGGATCGGTCGCTCCCCGGGAGTAGCAATCAGCCCCAGCATTTT.

The chain combines TRBV28 with TRBJ1-1; TRBD1 matches 8 bases. This CDR3 has 15 residues. Germline CDR1 and CDR2: MDHEN and SYDVKM. V dropped 5 bases and J dropped 5; count of bases not matched to a gene: 10. In nucleotides, the CDR3 is TGTGCCAGCAGTGGTAACAGGGGGAGGGGGACTGAAGCTTTCTTT. It encodes CASSGNRGRGTEAFF.

A few counts support this clonotype. The DNA for the CDR3 is TGCAGTGCTAGAGACAGGGGGCGCGTTGAAAAACTGTTTTTT. Its protein is CSARDRGRVEKLFF. The genes are TRBV20-1 and TRBJ1-4, with TRBD1 matching 8 bases. With V trimmed by 0 bases and J by 7 bases, 4 bases remained unmatched. This CDR3 spans 14 amino acids. The V gene's germline CDR1 is DFQATT and CDR2 SNEGSKA (reference sequence).

The chain links TRBV7-2 to TRBJ2-3, with a tentative D call TRBD2 (5 bases). In germline, CDR1 is SGHTA, CDR2 FQGNSA. V was clipped by 1 base and J by 5 bases, with 19 bases between them. The CDR3 is made up of 17 amino acids. CDR3 bases: TGTGCCAGCAGCTTAGGACCTTGGGCGGACTCTGGAGATACGCAGTATTTT. This translates into CASSLGPWADSGDTQYF.

This chain uses TRBV5-1 with TRBJ1-4, with D possibly matching TRBD1 (6 bases). Deletions cut 6 bases from V and 8 bases from J, with 20 bases between. The CDR3 has 15 amino acids. The germline CDR1 and CDR2 sequences are SGHRS and YFSETQ. The CDR3 DNA reads as TGCGCCAGCACCACGGTCGGGGGGCGCTGGGAAAAACTGTTTTTT. Amino acids: CASTTVGGRWEKLFF.

This clonotype showed up many times. The chain uses TRBV7-9 and TRBJ1-2, with TRBD1 as a possible D gene (5 bases). The germline V gene has CDR1 SEHNR and CDR2 FQNEAQ (reference sequence). Trimming left V 5 bases short and J 4 bases short, with 20 bases between. The CDR3 extends over 16 amino acids. CDR3 DNA: TGTGCCAGCAGCCGGACACTTTCCGAAATCGGCTATGGCTACACCTTC. The encoded protein is CASSRTLSEIGYGYTF.

The chain carries TRBV12-3 or TRBV12-4 and TRBJ2-5, with 7 bases aligning to TRBD2. The CDR3 has 14 amino acids. V was clipped by 6 bases and J by 4 bases; unmatched bases: 8. CDR3 in DNA: TGTGCCAGCAGGGGGGGGGAAGGAGTAGAGACCCAGTACTTC. Amino acid sequence: CASRGGEGVETQYF.

This clonotype has a handful of counts. The rearrangement joins TRBV9 to TRBJ1-6; 7 bases line up with TRBD1. The V segment lost 3 bases and the J segment 4 bases; nucleotides outside the gene matches: 7. Looked up from germline, CDR1 is SGDLS and CDR2 is YYNGEE. CDR3 length: 16 residues. CDR3 DNA sequence: TGTGCCAGCAGCGAGAGAGGGGGCAAGTATAATTCACCCCTCCACTTT. The encoded protein is CASSERGGKYNSPLHF.